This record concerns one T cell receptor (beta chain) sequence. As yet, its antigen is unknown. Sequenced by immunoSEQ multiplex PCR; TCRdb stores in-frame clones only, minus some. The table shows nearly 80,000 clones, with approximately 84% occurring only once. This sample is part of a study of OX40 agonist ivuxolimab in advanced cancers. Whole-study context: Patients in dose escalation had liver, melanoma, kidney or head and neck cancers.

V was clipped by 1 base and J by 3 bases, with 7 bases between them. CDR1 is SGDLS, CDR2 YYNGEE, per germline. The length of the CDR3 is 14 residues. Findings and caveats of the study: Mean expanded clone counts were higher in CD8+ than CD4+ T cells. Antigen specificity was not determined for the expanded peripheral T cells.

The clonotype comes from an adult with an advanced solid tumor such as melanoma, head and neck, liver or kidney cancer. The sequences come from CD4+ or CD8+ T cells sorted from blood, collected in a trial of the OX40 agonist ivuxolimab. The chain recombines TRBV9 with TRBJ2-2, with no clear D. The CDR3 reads CASSVSQDTGELFF. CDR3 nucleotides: TGTGCCAGCAGCGTAAGTCAGGACACCGGGGAGCTGTTTTTT.